This is a list of T cell receptor beta chains from one sample in a study of T cells in pancreatic ductal adenocarcinoma. Libraries were prepared by immunoSEQ multiplex PCR; TCRdb keeps only in-frame clonotypes and omits some of them. This sample has under 30,000 clones, with more than 80% found just once. The sequenced material came from PBMCs. The receptors originated from a human donor with pancreatic ductal adenocarcinoma. The CDR3 runs from the conserved cysteine through the conserved F or W. A D gene is named only where the DNA matches it firmly. Clone size is not always given. Where it is, it says once, few, many or a class for expanded clones.

once,NA,TRBV19,TRBJ1-5,CASSIDRYNQPQHF,TGTGCCAGTAGTATAGACAGATACAATCAGCCCCAGCATTTT
NA,TRBD2,TRBV18,TRBJ2-7,CASSPPTSGLYEQYF,TGTGCCAGCTCACCCCCGACTAGCGGGCTCTACGAGCAGTACTTC
NA,NA,TRBV5-5,TRBJ2-2,CASSLNLGTPRTGELFF,TGTGCCAGCAGCTTGAATCTGGGGACGCCCCGCACCGGGGAGCTGTTTTTT
NA,TRBD1,TRBV4-2,TRBJ2-2,CASSQDDRVGTGELFF,TGTGCCAGCAGCCAAGATGACAGGGTCGGTACCGGGGAGCTGTTTTTT
NA,NA,TRBV19,TRBJ1-1,CASSMGRGLGTEAFF,TGTGCCAGTAGTATGGGAAGGGGGTTGGGGACTGAAGCTTTCTTT
NA,NA,TRBV7-2,TRBJ2-2,CASTQTRNELFF,TGTGCCAGCACCCAGACCCGTAATGAGCTGTTTTTT
NA,NA,TRBV11-1,TRBJ1-1,CASSIDGLQLEAFF,TGTGCCAGCAGCATAGATGGGCTGCAGCTTGAAGCTTTCTTT
NA,NA,TRBV7-2,TRBJ2-7,CASRGSSSYEQYF,TGTGCCAGCAGAGGGAGTTCTTCCTACGAGCAGTACTTC
NA,NA,TRBV6-1,TRBJ2-5,CASSEAGGPETQYF,TGTGCCAGCAGTGAAGCGGGGGGGCCAGAGACCCAGTACTTC
NA,TRBD2,TRBV4-3,TRBJ2-1,CASSQDVPGLAGMNEQFF,TGCGCCAGCAGCCAAGATGTTCCCGGACTAGCGGGAATGAATGAGCAGTTCTTC
NA,TRBD1,TRBV2,TRBJ2-7,CASSPDRVGEQYF,TGTGCCAGCAGTCCGGACAGGGTGGGTGAGCAGTACTTC
NA,NA,TRBV2,TRBJ1-5,CASSENYSNQPQHF,TGTGCCAGCAGTGAGAATTATAGCAATCAGCCCCAGCATTTT
NA,TRBD1,TRBV5-6,TRBJ1-2,CASSSRDRDGYTF,TGTGCCAGCAGCTCCCGGGACAGGGATGGCTACACCTTC
NA,TRBD2,TRBV5-4,TRBJ2-1,CASSLVLLAGEYNEQFF,TGTGCCAGCAGCTTGGTTTTGCTAGCGGGAGAGTACAATGAGCAGTTCTTC
NA,NA,TRBV19,TRBJ2-5,CASSILPLTRGAETQYF,TGTGCCAGTAGTATTCTACCGCTCACTAGGGGGGCAGAGACCCAGTACTTC
once,NA,TRBV6-5,TRBJ1-2,CASSYSNLGGGYTF,TGTGCCAGCAGTTACTCGAATTTGGGTGGCGGCTACACCTTC
once,NA,TRBV28,TRBJ2-7,CASIGQDSYEQYF,TGTGCCAGCATAGGGCAGGACTCCTACGAGCAGTACTTC
NA,NA,TRBV6-5,TRBJ1-2,CASSYSRPGLSYGYTF,TGTGCCAGCAGTTACTCGAGGCCAGGTCTGAGCTATGGCTACACCTTC
NA,NA,TRBV15,TRBJ2-3,CATSRAPGAGRGQITQYF,TGTGCCACCAGCAGAGCCCCGGGGGCAGGGCGAGGACAGATAACGCAGTATTTT
NA,NA,TRBV5-4,TRBJ2-7,CASSLTDYEQYF,TGTGCCAGCAGCTTGACAGACTACGAGCAGTACTTC
NA,NA,TRBV6-1,TRBJ2-1,CASSETAGVYNEQFF,TGTGCCAGCAGTGAAACCGCAGGGGTATACAATGAGCAGTTCTTC
NA,NA,TRBV5-1,TRBJ2-4,CASSLSGTRVNIQYF,TGCGCCAGCAGCTTGTCCGGGACGAGAGTGAACATTCAGTACTTC
NA,NA,TRBV18,TRBJ2-2,CASSPLKPGTGELFF,TGTGCCAGCTCACCACTAAAGCCAGGGACCGGGGAGCTGTTTTTT
NA,NA,TRBV7-7,TRBJ2-3,CASSPRPGQADTQYF,TGTGCTAGCAGCCCCCGCCCGGGTCAGGCAGATACGCAGTATTTT
NA,NA,TRBV7-2,TRBJ2-5,CASSLSSVTQYF,TGTGCCAGCAGCTTATCTTCCGTGACCCAGTACTTC
NA,TRBD2,TRBV5-1,TRBJ2-2,CASSHRGGAYTGELFF,TGCGCCAGCAGCCACCGGGGGGGGGCGTACACCGGGGAGCTGTTTTTT
NA,NA,TRBV6-5,TRBJ1-2,CASSSPEVRYTF,TGTGCCAGCAGCTCTCCTGAGGTTCGCTACACCTTC